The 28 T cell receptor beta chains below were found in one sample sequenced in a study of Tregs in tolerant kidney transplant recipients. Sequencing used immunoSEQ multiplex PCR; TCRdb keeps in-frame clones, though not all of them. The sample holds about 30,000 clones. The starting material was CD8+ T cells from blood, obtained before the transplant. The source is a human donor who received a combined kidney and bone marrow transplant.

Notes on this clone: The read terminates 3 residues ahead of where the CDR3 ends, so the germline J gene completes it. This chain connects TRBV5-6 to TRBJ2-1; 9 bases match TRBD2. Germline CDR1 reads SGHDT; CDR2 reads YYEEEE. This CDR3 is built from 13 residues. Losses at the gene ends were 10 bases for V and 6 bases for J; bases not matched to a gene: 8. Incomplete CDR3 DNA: TGTGCCGGGAGGTATAGCGGGAGCAATGAG. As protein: CAGRYSGSNE. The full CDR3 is CAGRYSGSNEQFF.

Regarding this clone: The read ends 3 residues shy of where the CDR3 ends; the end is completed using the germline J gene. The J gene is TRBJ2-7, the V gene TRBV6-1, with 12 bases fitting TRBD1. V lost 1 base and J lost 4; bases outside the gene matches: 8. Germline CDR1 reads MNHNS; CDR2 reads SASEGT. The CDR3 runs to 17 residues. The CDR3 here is CASSEELSGQGAYEQYF. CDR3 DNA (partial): TGTGCCAGCAGTGAAGAGTTGTCGGGACAGGGGGCTTACGAG.

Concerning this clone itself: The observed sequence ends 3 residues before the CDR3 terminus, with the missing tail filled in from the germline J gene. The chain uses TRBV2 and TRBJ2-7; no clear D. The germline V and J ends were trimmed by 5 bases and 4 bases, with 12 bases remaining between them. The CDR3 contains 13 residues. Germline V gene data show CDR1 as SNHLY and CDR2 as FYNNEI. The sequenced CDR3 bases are TGTGCCAGCAGTAGTAGCAGCTGGTACGAG. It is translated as CASSSSSWYE. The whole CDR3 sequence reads CASSSSSWYEQYF.

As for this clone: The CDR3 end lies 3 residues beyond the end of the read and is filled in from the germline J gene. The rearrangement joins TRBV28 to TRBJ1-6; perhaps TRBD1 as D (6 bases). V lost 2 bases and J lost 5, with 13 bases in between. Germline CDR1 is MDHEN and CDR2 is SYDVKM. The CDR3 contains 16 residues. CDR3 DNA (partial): TGTGCCAGCAGTTTAATAGGGGGAGTGGATAATTCACCC. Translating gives CASSLIGGVDNSP. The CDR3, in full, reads CASSLIGGVDNSPLHF.

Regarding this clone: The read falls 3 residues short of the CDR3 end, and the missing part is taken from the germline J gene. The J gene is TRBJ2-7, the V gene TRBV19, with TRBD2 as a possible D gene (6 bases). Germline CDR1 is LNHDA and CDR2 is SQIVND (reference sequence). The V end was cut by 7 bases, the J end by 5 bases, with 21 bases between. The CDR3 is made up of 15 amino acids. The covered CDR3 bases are TGTGCCAGTACCAATACCCTAGGAGGGGTCAACGAG. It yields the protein CASTNTLGGVNE. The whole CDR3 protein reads CASTNTLGGVNEQYF.

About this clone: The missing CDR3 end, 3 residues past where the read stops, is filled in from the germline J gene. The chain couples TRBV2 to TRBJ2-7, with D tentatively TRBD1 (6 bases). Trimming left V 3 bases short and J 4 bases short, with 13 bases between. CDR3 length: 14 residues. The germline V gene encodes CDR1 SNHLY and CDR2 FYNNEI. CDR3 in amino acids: CASSDPHRVYEQYF. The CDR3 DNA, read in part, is TGTGCCAGCAGTGATCCCCACAGGGTGTACGAG.

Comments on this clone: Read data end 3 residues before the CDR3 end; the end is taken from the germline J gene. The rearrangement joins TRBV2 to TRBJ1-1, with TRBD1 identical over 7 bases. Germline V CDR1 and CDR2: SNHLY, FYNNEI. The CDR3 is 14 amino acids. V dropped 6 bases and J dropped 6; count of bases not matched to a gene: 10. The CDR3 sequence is CASRVMTGFAEAFF. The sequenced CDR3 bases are TGTGCCAGCAGGGTGATGACAGGGTTCGCTGAA.

CDR3 amino acids: CASSQTPETGKETQYF. Incomplete CDR3 DNA: TGTGCCAGCAGCCAAACTCCCGAGACAGGAAAAGAGACC. The V call is TRBV13, the J call TRBJ2-5, with a weak D call TRBD1 (6 bases). The sequenced fragment ends 3 residues before the CDR3 boundary, so the rest is inferred from the germline J gene. Per germline, CDR1 PRHDT and CDR2 FYEKMQ (reference sequence). V was shortened by 5 bases and J by 3 bases, with 19 bases between the two germline ends. This CDR3 has 16 amino acids.

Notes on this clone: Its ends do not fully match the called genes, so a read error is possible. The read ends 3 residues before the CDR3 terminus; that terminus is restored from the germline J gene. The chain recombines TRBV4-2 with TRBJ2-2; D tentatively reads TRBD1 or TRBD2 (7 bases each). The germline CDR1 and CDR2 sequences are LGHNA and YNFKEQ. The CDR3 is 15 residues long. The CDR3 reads CASSQDRAGAGELFF. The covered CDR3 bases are TGCGCCAGCAGCCAAGACAGGGCGGGGGCCGGGGAG.

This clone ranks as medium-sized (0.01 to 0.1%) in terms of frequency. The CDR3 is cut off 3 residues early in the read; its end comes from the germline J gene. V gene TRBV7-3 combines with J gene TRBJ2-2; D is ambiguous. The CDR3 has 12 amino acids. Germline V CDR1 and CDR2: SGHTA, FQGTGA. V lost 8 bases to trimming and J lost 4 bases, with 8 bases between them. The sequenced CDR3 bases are TGTGCCAGCCAGTCGTTCACCGGGGAG. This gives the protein CASQSFTGE. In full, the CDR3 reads CASQSFTGELFF.

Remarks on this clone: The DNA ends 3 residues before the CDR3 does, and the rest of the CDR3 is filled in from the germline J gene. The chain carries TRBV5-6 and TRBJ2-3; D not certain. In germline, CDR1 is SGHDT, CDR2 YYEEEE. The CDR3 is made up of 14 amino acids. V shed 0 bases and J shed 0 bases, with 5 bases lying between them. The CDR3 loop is CASSLAGSTDTQYF. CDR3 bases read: TGTGCCAGCAGCTTGGCCGGTAGCACAGATACG.

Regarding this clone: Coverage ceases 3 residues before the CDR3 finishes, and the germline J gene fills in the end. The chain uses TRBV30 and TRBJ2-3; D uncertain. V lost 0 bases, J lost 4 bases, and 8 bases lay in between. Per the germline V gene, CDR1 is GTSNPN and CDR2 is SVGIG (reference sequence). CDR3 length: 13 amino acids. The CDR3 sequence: CAWSVMPADTQYF. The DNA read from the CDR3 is TGTGCCTGGAGTGTAATGCCAGCAGATACG.

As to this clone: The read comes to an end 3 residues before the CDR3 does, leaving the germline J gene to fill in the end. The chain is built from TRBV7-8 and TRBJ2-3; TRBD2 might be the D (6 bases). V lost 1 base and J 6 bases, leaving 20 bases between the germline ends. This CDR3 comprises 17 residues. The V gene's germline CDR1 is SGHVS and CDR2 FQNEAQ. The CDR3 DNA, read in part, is TGTGCCAGCAGCTTAGAGCCCGTGGGGGGAGTAGAGGATACG. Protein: CASSLEPVGGVEDT. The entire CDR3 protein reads CASSLEPVGGVEDTQYF.

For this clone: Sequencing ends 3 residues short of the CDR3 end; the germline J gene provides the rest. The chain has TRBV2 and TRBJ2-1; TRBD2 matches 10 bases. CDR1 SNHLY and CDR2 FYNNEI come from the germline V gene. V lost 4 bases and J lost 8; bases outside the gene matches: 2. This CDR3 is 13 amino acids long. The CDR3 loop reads CASSGLAGDEQFF. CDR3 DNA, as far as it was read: TGTGCCAGCAGTGGCCTAGCGGGGGATGAG.

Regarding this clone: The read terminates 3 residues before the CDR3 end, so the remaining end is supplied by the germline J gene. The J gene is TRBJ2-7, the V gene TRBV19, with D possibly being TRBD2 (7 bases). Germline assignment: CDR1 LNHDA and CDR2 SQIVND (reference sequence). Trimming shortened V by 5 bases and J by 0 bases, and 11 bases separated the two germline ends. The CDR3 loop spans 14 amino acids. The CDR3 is CASSWGGSSYEQYF. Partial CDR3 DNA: TGTGCCAGTAGTTGGGGGGGCAGCTCCTACGAG.

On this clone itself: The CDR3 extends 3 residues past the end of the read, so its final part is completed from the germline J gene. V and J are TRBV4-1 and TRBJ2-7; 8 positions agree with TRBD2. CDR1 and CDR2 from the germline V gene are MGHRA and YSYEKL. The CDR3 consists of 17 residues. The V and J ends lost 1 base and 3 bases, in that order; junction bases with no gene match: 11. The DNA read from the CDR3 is TGCGCCAGCAGCCAAGTAGCGGGTACGGGAGGGTACTACGAG. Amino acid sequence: CASSQVAGTGGYYE. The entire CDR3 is CASSQVAGTGGYYEQYF.

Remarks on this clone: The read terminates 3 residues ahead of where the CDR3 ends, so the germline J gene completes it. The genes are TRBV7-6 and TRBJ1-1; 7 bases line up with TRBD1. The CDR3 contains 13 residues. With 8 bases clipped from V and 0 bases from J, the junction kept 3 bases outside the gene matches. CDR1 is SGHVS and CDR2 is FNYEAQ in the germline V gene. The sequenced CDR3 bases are TGTGCCAGCCGGGGACAGATGAACACTGAA. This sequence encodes CASRGQMNTE. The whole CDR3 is CASRGQMNTEAFF.

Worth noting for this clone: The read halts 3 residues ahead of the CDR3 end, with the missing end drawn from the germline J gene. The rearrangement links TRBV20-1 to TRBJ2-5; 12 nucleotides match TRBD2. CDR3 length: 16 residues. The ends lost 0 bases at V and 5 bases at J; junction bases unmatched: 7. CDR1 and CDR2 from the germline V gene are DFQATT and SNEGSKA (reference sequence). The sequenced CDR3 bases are TGCAGTGCTAGAGATTGGAGACTAGCGGGAGTCGAGACC. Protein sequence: CSARDWRLAGVET. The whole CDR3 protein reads CSARDWRLAGVETQYF.

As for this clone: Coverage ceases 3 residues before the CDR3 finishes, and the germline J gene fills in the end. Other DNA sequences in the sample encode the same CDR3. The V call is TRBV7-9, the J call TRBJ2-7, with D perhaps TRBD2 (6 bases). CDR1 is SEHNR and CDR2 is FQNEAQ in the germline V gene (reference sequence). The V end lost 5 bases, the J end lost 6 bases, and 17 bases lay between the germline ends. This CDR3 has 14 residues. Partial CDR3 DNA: TGTGCCAGCAGCCTCCGCCCCCCGGGACTCGAG. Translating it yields CASSLRPPGLE. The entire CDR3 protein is CASSLRPPGLEQYF.

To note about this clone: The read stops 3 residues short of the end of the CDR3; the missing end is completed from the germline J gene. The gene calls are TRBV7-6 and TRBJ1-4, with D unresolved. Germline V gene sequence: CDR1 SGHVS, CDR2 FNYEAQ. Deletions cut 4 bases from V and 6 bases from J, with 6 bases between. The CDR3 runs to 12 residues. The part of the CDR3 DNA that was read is TGTGCCAGCAGCTATATAGATGAAAAA. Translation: CASSYIDEK. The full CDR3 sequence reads CASSYIDEKLFF.

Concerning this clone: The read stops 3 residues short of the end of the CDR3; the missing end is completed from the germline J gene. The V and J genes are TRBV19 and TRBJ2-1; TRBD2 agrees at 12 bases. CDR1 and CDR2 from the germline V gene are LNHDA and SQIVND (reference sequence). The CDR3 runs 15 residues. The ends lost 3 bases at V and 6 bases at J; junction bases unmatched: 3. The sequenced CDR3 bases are TGTGCCAGTAGTATCGGACTAGCGGGGTTCAATGAG. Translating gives CASSIGLAGFNE. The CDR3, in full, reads CASSIGLAGFNEQFF.

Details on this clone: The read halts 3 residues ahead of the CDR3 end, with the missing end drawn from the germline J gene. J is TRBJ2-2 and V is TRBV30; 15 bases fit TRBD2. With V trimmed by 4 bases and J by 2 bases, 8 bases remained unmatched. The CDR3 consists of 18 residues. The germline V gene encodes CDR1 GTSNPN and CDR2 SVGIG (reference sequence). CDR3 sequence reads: CAWIGLAGGPINTGELFF. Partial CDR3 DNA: TGTGCCTGGATCGGACTAGCGGGAGGGCCAATAAACACCGGGGAG.

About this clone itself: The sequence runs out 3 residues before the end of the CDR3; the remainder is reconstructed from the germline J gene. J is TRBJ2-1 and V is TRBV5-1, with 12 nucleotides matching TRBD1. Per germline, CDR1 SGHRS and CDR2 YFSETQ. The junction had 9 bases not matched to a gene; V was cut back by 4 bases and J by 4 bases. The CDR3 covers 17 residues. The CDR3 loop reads CASSLGTGGLPYNEQFF. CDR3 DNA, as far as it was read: TGCGCCAGCAGCCTAGGGACAGGGGGCCTGCCTTACAATGAG.

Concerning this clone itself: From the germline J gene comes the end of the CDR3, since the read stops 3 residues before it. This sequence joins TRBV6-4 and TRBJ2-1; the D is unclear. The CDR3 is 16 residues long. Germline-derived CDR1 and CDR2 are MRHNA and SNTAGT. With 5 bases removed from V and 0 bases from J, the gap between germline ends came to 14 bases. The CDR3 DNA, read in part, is TGTGCCAGCAGTAGCCAACTCTCCGACTCCTACAATGAG. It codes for CASSSQLSDSYNE. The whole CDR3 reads CASSSQLSDSYNEQFF.

This chain's CDR3 is CSARRGEEGAYNEQFF. Incomplete CDR3 DNA: TGCAGTGCTAGAAGGGGCGAGGAAGGCGCCTACAATGAG. The rearrangement uses TRBV20-1 and TRBJ2-1; a possible D gene is TRBD1 (5 bases). With the read ending 3 residues before the CDR3 end, the germline J gene is used to fill in that end. Trimming took 2 bases from V and 2 from J, leaving 16 bases between them. The length of the CDR3 is 16 residues. Germline lookup yields CDR1 DFQATT and CDR2 SNEGSKA (reference sequence).

CDR3 amino acids: CASMGTGTGGVEAFF. The CDR3 DNA, read in part, is TGTGCCAGTATGGGGACCGGGACAGGGGGAGTTGAA. The genes are TRBV19 and TRBJ1-1; the match to TRBD1 covers 11 bases. From the germline J gene comes the end of the CDR3, since the read stops 3 residues before it. The CDR3 spans 15 residues. Unmatched junction bases numbered 11, after V lost 7 bases and J lost 7 bases. Germline assignment: CDR1 LNHDA and CDR2 SQIVND (reference sequence).

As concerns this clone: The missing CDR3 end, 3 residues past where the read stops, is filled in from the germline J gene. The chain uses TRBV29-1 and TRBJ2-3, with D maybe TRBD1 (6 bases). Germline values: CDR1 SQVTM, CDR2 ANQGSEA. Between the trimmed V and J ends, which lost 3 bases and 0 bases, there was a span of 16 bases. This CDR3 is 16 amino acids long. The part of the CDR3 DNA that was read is TGCAGCGTTGAGAGGAAATTGGGGGCCAGCACAGATACG. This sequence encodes CSVERKLGASTDT. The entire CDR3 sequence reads CSVERKLGASTDTQYF.

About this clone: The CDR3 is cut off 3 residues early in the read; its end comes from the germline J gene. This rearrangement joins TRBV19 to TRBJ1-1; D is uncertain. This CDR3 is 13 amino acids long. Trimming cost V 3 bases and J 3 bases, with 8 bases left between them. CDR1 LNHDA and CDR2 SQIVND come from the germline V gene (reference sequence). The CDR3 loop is CASSMRSHTEAFF. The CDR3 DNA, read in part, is TGTGCCAGTAGTATGAGGTCCCACACTGAA. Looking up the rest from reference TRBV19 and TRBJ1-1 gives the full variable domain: DGGITQSPKYLFRKEGQNVTLSCEQNLNHDAMYWYRQDPGQGLRLIYYSQIVNDFQKGDIAEGYSVSREKKESFPLTVTSAQKNPTAFYLCASSMRSHTEAFFGQGTRLTVV.